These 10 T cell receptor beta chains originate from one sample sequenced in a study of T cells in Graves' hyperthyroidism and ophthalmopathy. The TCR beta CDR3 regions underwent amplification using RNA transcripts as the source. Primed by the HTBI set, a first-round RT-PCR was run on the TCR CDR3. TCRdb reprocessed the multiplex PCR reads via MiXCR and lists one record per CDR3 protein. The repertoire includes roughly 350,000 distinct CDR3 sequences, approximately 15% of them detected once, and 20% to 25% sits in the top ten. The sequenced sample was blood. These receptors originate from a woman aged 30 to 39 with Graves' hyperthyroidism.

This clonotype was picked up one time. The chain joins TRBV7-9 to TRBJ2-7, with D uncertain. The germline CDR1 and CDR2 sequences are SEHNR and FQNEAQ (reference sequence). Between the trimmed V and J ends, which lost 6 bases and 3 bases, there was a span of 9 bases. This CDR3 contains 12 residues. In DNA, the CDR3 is TGTGCCAGCAGAGCCGACATCTACGAGCAGTACTTC. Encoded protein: CASRADIYEQYF.

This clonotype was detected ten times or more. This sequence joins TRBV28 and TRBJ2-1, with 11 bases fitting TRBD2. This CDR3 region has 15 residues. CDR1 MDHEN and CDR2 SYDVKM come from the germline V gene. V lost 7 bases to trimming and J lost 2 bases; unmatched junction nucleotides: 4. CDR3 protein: CASTRLAGTYNEQFF. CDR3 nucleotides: TGTGCCAGCACTAGACTAGCGGGGACCTACAATGAGCAGTTCTTC.

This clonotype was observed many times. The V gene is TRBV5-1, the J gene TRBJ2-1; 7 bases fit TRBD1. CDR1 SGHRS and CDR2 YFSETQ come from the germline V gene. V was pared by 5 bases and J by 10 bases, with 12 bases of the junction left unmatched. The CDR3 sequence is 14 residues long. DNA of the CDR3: TGCGCCAGCAGTTACCGGGACAGCTTCAGGGAGCAGTTCTTC. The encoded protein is CASSYRDSFREQFF.

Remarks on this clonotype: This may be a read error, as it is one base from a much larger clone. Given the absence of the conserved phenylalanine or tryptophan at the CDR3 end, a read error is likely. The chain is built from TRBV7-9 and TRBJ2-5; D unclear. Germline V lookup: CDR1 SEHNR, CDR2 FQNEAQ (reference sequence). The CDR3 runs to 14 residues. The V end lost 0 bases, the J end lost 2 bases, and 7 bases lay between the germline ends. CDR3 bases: TGTGCCAGCAGCTTAGCGTCTGGACAAGAGACCCAGTACCTC. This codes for CASSLASGQETQYL.

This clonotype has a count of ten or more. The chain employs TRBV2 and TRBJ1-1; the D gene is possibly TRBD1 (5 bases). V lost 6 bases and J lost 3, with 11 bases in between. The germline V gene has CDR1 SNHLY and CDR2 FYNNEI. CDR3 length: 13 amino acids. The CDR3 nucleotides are TGTGCCAGCAGCGGGCAAGGGGACACTGAAGCTTTCTTT. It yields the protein CASSGQGDTEAFF. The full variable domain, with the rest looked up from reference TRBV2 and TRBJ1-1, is EPEVTQTPSHQVTQMGQEVILRCVPISNHLYFYWYRQILGQKVEFLVSFYNNEISEKSEIFDDQFSVERPDGSNFTLKIRSTKLEDSAMYFCASSGQGDTEAFFGQGTRLTVV.

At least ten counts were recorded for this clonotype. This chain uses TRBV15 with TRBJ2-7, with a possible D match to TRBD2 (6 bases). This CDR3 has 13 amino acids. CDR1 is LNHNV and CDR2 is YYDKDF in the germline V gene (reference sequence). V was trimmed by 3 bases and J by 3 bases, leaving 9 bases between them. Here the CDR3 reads CATSREGHYEQYF. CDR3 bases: TGTGCCACCAGCAGGGAGGGCCACTACGAGCAGTACTTC.

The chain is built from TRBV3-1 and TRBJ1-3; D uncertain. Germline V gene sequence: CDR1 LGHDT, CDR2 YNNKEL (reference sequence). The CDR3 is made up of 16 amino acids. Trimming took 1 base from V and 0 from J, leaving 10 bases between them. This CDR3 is CASSQGQVGSGNTIYF. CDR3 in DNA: TGTGCCAGCAGCCAAGGGCAGGTCGGCTCTGGAAACACCATATATTTT.

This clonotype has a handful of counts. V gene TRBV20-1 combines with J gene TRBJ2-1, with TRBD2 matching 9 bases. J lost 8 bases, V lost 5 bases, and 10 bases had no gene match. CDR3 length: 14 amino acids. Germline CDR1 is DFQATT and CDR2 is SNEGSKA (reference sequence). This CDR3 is CSARGAGGKDEQFF. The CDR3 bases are TGCAGTGCTCGGGGAGCGGGAGGTAAGGATGAGCAGTTCTTC.

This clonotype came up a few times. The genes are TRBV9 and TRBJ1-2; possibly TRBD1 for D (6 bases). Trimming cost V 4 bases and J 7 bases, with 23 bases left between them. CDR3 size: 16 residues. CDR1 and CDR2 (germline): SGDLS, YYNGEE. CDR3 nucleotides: TGTGCCAGCAGCCCCAAGTTGTGGGGGCGCTTTAGTGGCTACACCTTC. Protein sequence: CASSPKLWGRFSGYTF.

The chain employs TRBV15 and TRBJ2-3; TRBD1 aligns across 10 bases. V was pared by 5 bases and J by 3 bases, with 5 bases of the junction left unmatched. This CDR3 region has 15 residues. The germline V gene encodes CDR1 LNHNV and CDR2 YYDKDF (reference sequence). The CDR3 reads CATSPRTGGTDTQYF. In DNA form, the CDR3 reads TGTGCCACCAGCCCCCGGACAGGGGGTACAGATACGCAGTATTTT.